Each of the 17 T cell receptor beta chains below was sequenced from the same sample in a study of blood T cell repertoires in COVID-19. Assay used: immunoSEQ multiplex PCR; TCRdb lists only in-frame clones, some missing. The table records about 200,000 clones, about 85% of them present only once. The source material was PBMCs or T cells enriched from blood (not recorded which). All receptors derive from a young woman who had recovered from COVID-19.

This clone was counted only a few times. Other DNA sequences in the sample encode the same CDR3. The genes are TRBV5-1 and TRBJ2-7; D remains ambiguous. Deletions cut 0 bases from V and 4 bases from J, with 5 bases between. CDR3 length: 12 residues. From germline, CDR1 is SGHRS and CDR2 YFSETQ. In nucleotides, the CDR3 is TGCGCCAGCAGCTTGGACAGATACGAGCAGTACTTC. Translation: CASSLDRYEQYF.

The genes are TRBV13 and TRBJ1-2, with 12 nucleotides matching TRBD1. V was pared by 5 bases and J by 6 bases, with 10 bases of the junction left unmatched. The germline CDR1 and CDR2 sequences are PRHDT and FYEKMQ (reference sequence). The CDR3 sequence is 16 residues long. CDR3 DNA sequence: TGTGCCAGCAGCACCCTCCAGGGACAGGGGGCCGATGGCTACACCTTC. This encodes CASSTLQGQGADGYTF.

The sample holds one count of this clone. The V and J genes are TRBV6-2 or TRBV6-3 and TRBJ1-2; D unclear. Between the trimmed V and J ends, which lost 6 bases and 5 bases, there was a span of 16 bases. Germline CDR1 and CDR2: MNHEY and SVGEGT. This CDR3 comprises 14 residues. The CDR3 sequence: CASSNRSRVYGYTF. In DNA, the CDR3 is TGTGCCAGCAGCAACCGGTCGAGGGTGTATGGCTACACCTTC.

The gene calls are TRBV7-3 and TRBJ2-1; 7 bases are a match to TRBD1. J was trimmed by 4 bases and V by 5 bases; bases with no gene match: 11. Germline values: CDR1 SGHTA, CDR2 FQGTGA. The CDR3 has 16 residues. The CDR3 loop reads CASSHLPGQLYNEQFF. The CDR3 DNA reads TGTGCCAGCAGCCACCTACCGGGACAGCTTTACAATGAGCAGTTCTTC.

Of note for this clone: An end of the junction does not agree with germline; a read error may underlie this. This chain uses TRBV14 with TRBJ2-7; D is ambiguous. CDR1 SGHDN and CDR2 FVKESK come from the germline V gene. CDR3 length equals 11 residues. The DNA of the CDR3 is TGTGCCAGCAGCCTATCCTCCGAGCAGTACTTC. Translation: CASSLSSEQYF. The whole variable domain, filled in from reference TRBV14 and TRBJ2-7, reads EAGVTQFPSHSVIEKGQTVTLRCDPISGHDNLYWYRRVMGKEIKFLLHFVKESKQDESGMPNNRFLAERTGGTYSTLKVQPAELEDSGVYFCASSLSSEQYFGPGTRLTVT.

Note on this clone: One junction end disagrees with the germline gene, perhaps due to a read error. The rearrangement joins TRBV3-1 (or the pseudogene TRBV3-2) to TRBJ2-7, with 15 bases matching TRBD2. Germline V gene data show CDR1 as LGHDT and CDR2 as YNNKEL (reference sequence). The CDR3 totals 17 residues. This CDR3 reads CASSGGGLAGGSALTDF. The CDR3 DNA sequence: TGTGCCAGCTCCGGAGGGGGACTAGCGGGAGGTTCCGCCCTTACGGACTTC.

Concerning this clone itself: Other DNA sequences in this sample translate to the same CDR3. The gene calls are TRBV12-3 or TRBV12-4 and TRBJ2-5; D gene unclear. The CDR3 loop spans 13 amino acids. V was trimmed by 1 base and J by 2 bases, leaving 5 bases between them. The CDR3 is CASSLGAQETQYF. In DNA form, the CDR3 reads TGTGCCAGCAGTTTAGGAGCTCAAGAGACCCAGTACTTC.

The chain employs TRBV25-1 and TRBJ1-3; D remains unclear. In germline, CDR1 is MGHDK, CDR2 SYGVNS. The CDR3 extends over 17 amino acids. Between the trimmed V and J ends, which lost 2 bases and 0 bases, there was a span of 14 bases. CDR3 nucleotide sequence: TGTGCCAGCAGTGAACGACTGCGACCTAGCTCTGGAAACACCATATATTTT. This gives the protein CASSERLRPSSGNTIYF. The variable domain in full, completed from reference TRBV25-1 and TRBJ1-3, reads EADIYQTPRYLVIGTGKKITLECSQTMGHDKMYWYQQDPGMELHLIHYSYGVNSTEKGDLSSESTVSRIRTEHFPLTLESARPSHTSQYLCASSERLRPSSGNTIYFGEGSWLTVV.

The chain joins TRBV30 to TRBJ2-7, with 14 bases fitting TRBD2. Germline V CDR1 and CDR2: GTSNPN, SVGIG (reference sequence). The trim removed 8 bases at V and 6 bases at J, leaving 9 bases unmatched. The CDR3 has 14 residues. The CDR3 region is CARGLAGVPSEQYF. CDR3 DNA sequence: TGTGCCCGGGGACTAGCGGGAGTACCCTCCGAGCAGTACTTC.

The chain recombines TRBV12-3 or TRBV12-4 with TRBJ1-2; the match to TRBD1 covers 9 bases. The CDR3 contains 13 residues. V lost 3 bases to trimming and J lost 6 bases; unmatched junction nucleotides: 2. The CDR3 DNA is TGTGCCAGCAGTTTCGGGACAGGGAATGGCTACACCTTC. As protein: CASSFGTGNGYTF.

This clone has just a few counts. This rearrangement joins TRBV6-2 or TRBV6-3 to TRBJ1-1; D may be TRBD1 (6 bases). Trimming pared 4 bases from V and 8 bases from J, leaving 11 bases between. Germline CDR1 is MNHEY and CDR2 is SVGEGT. The CDR3 runs 12 residues. Written as DNA, the CDR3 is TGTGCCAGCAGTTGGGGGGGCTCCGAAGCTTTCTTT. This gives the protein CASSWGGSEAFF.

This clone has only one observation. This chain uses TRBV25-1 with TRBJ1-2; D is ambiguous. This CDR3 is built from 12 residues. V was trimmed by 6 bases and J by 8 bases, leaving 13 bases between them. Looked up from germline, CDR1 is MGHDK and CDR2 is SYGVNS. DNA for the CDR3: TGTGCCAGCAGGGAGTGGGGAGGAGGCTACACCTTC. It codes for CASREWGGGYTF.

The chain carries TRBV27 and TRBJ2-3; no clear D. Trimming took off 8 bases at V and 0 bases at J, with 18 bases between the two ends. Germline V gene data show CDR1 as MNHEY and CDR2 as SMNVEV (reference sequence). The CDR3 has 16 amino acids. The CDR3 loop reads CASSSFGQSSTDTQYF. Written as DNA, the CDR3 is TGTGCCAGCTCTAGTTTTGGTCAGTCTAGCACAGATACGCAGTATTTT.

The rearrangement joins TRBV5-4 to TRBJ2-3; D unresolved. Germline loops: CDR1 SGHNT, CDR2 YYREEE (reference sequence). V was cut by 1 base and J by 1 base, with 4 bases left in between. This CDR3 is 13 amino acids long. The CDR3 DNA reads as TGTGCCAGCAGCTTGATCGGCACAGATACGCAGTATTTT. This translates into CASSLIGTDTQYF. The whole variable domain, remainder taken from reference TRBV5-4 and TRBJ2-3, is ETGVTQSPTHLIKTRGQQVTLRCSSQSGHNTVSWYQQALGQGPQFIFQYYREEENGRGNFPPRFSGLQFPNYSSELNVNALELDDSALYLCASSLIGTDTQYFGPGTRLTVL.

The CDR3: CASRGRVDYGYTF. CDR3 coding DNA: TGCGCCAGCAGAGGCAGGGTCGACTATGGCTACACCTTC. The chain uses TRBV5-1 and TRBJ1-2, with D tentatively TRBD1 (5 bases). Trimming stripped 5 bases from V and 3 bases from J, with 11 bases between. This CDR3 has 13 amino acids. Germline V gene sequence: CDR1 SGHRS, CDR2 YFSETQ.

This rearrangement joins TRBV27 to TRBJ1-4, with D tentatively TRBD1 (6 bases). CDR1 MNHEY and CDR2 SMNVEV come from the germline V gene (reference sequence). Trimming removed 6 bases at V and 7 bases at J, with 18 bases between. There are 15 residues in the CDR3. In DNA, the CDR3 is TGTGCCAGCAGCCCCTCGGACAGTGGAGGTGAAAAACTGTTTTTT. It codes for CASSPSDSGGEKLFF.

The CDR3: CASSATLQETQYF. The CDR3 bases are TGTGCCAGCTCGGCGACACTCCAAGAGACCCAGTACTTC. The chain recombines TRBV18 with TRBJ2-5; D uncertain. The V end was cut by 6 bases, the J end by 1 base, with 9 bases between. This CDR3 spans 13 amino acids. Germline V gives CDR1 KGHSH, CDR2 LQKENI.